This T cell receptor (beta chain) was obtained from a study of blood T cell repertoires in COVID-19. At the level of the study: Whether acute or convalescent, the COVID-19 samples came from the United States, Italy and Spain.

CDR3 length equals 14 residues. Original methodology: Amplification with reference gene primers provided the estimates of nucleated cell counts. TCRdb keeps only in-frame clones here, not all; method: immunoSEQ multiplex PCR. That table furnishes V, J and clone size, whereas the DNA furnished D and trimming. The top ten hold about 0.6% of the sample, which has fewer than 450,000 clones, roughly 87% seen once. The participants were between about 18 and 90 years old and came from about two dozen US areas. Cohort 3 donors counted as recovered after two negative PCRs, clearance, or resolved symptoms. Sequenced: PBMCs or T cells enriched from blood (not recorded which). The chain joins TRBV21-1 to TRBJ1-5; TRBD1 is the table's D call and was not checked against the DNA. TRBV21-1 is recorded as a pseudogene. The source is a man younger than 35 who had recovered from COVID-19. The chain's CDR3 is CASSKWAPNQPQHF. CDR3 in DNA: TGTGCCAGCAGCAAATGGGCACCTAATCAGCCCCAGCATTTT.